This TCR beta chain was profiled in a study of beta chain features in type 1 diabetes. Study-wide findings and caveats: The study found moderately but significantly shorter TCRB CDR3s in all four CD4+ subsets of Type 1 diabetes patients. A cDNA-based sequencing approach could over-represent cells with high TCR expression.

As every portion of the isolated RNA was reverse transcribed, the sequencing read expressed TCRB transcripts. Profiled with immunoSEQ multiplex PCR; TCRdb holds only in-frame clones, not every one. The sample yields about 640,000 clones, roughly 12% seen once. V shed 3 bases and J shed 0 bases, with 7 bases lying between them. Per germline, CDR1 SGHRS and CDR2 YFSETQ. CDR3 size: 14 residues. A note on this clone: Its matching antigen is unknown.

The source is a man aged 25 to 45 with type 1 diabetes. The chain couples TRBV5-1 to TRBJ1-3; D is possibly TRBD1 (6 bases). The material sequenced was naive CD4+ T cells from blood. The DNA of the CDR3 is TGCGCCAGCAGCTCAGGGGTCTCTGGAAACACCATATATTTT. It encodes CASSSGVSGNTIYF.